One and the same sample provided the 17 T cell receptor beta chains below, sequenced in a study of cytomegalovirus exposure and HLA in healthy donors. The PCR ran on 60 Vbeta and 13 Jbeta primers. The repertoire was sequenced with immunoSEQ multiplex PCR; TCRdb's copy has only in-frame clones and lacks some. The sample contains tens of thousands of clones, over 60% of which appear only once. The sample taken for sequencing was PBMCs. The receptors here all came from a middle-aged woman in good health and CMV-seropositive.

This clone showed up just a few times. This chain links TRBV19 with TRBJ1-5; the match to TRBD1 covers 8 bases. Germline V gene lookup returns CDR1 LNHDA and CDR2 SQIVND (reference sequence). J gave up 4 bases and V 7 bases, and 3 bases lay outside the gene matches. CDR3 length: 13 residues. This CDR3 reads CASIQGVNQPQHF. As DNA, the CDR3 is TGTGCCAGTATACAGGGGGTGAATCAGCCCCAGCATTTT.

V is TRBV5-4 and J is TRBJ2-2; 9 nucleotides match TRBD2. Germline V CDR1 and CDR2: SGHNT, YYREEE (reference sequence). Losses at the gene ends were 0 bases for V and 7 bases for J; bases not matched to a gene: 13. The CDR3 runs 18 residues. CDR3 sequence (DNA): TGTGCCAGCAGCTTGGATCGTTTGGGGCGGGAGGGATACGGGGAGCTGTTTTTT. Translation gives CASSLDRLGREGYGELFF.

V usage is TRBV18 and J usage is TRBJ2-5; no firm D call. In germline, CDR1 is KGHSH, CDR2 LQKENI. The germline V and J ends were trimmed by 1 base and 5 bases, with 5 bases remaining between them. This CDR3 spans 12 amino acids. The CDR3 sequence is CASSPRQETQYF. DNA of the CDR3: TGTGCCAGCTCACCACGCCAGGAGACCCAGTACTTC. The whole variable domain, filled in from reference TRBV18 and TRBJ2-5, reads NAGVMQNPRHLVRRRGQEARLRCSPMKGHSHVYWYRQLPEEGLKFMVYLQKENIIDESGMPKERFSAEFPKEGPSILRIQQVVRGDSAAYFCASSPRQETQYFGPGTRLLVL.

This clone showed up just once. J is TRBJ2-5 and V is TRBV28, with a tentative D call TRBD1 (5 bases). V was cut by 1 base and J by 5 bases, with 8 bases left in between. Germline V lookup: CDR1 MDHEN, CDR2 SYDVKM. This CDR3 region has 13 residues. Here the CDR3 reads CASSLSGLETQYF. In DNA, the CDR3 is TGTGCCAGCAGTTTATCAGGGCTGGAGACCCAGTACTTC.

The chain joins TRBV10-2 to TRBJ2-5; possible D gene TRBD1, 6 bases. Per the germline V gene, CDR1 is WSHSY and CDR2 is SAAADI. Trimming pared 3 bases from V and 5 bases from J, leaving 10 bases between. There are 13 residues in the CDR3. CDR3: CASSEPQGETQYF. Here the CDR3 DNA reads TGCGCCAGCAGTGAACCCCAGGGGGAGACCCAGTACTTC.

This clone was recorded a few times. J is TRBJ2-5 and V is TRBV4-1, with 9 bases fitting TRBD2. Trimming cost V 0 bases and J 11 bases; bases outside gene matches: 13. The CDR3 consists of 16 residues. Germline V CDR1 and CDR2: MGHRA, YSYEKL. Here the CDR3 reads CASSQEYERGAGEQYF. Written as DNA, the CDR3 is TGCGCCAGCAGCCAAGAATACGAGCGGGGGGCGGGGGAGCAGTACTTC.

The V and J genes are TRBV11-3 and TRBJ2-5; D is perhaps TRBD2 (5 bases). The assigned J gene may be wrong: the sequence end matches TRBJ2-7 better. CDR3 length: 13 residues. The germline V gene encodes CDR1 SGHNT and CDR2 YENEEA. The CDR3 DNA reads TGTGCCAGCAGGCGGGTGAGCTCCTACGAGCAGTACTTC. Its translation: CASRRVSSYEQYF.

In DNA, the CDR3 is TGTGCCAGCAGTCCGGGAAGTAGCGGGAGGAGGGAGCAGTACTTC. This translates into CASSPGSSGRREQYF. The chain has TRBV27 and TRBJ2-7; 10 positions match TRBD2. V lost 5 bases, J lost 7 bases, and 11 bases stayed unmatched. The germline gives CDR1 MNHEY, CDR2 SMNVEV (reference sequence). CDR3 length equals 15 residues.

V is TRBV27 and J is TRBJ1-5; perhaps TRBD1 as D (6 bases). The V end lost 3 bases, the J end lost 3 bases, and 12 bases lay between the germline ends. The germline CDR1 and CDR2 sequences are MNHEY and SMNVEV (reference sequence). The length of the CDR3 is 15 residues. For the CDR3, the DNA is TGTGCCAGCAGTTTCTCGGGGGGCCTCAATCAGCCCCAGCATTTT. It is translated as CASSFSGGLNQPQHF.

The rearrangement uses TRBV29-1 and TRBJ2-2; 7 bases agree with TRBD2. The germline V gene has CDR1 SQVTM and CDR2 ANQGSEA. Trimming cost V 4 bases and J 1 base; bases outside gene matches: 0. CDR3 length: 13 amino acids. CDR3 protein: CSVAGGNTGELFF. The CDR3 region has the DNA TGCAGCGTTGCGGGGGGGAACACCGGGGAGCTGTTTTTT.

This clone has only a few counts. The CDR3 is CASNGALRTGYGYTF. For the CDR3, the DNA is TGTGCCAGCAACGGAGCACTAAGGACAGGGTATGGCTACACCTTC. V is TRBV2 and J is TRBJ1-2; 8 nucleotides match TRBD1. Trimming removed 7 bases from V and 5 bases from J; junction bases left unmatched: 12. Germline CDR1 SNHLY, CDR2 FYNNEI. The CDR3 consists of 15 residues. Full variable domain (rest looked up from reference TRBV2 and TRBJ1-2): EPEVTQTPSHQVTQMGQEVILRCVPISNHLYFYWYRQILGQKVEFLVSFYNNEISEKSEIFDDQFSVERPDGSNFTLKIRSTKLEDSAMYFCASNGALRTGYGYTFGSGTRLTVV.

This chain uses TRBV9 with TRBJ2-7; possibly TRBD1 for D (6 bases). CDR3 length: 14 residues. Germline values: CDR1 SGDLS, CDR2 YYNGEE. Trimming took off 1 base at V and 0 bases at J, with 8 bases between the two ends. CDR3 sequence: CASSVTGFSYEQYF. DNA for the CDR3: TGTGCCAGCAGCGTAACAGGGTTCTCCTACGAGCAGTACTTC. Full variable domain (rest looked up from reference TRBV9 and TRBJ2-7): DSGVTQTPKHLITATGQRVTLRCSPRSGDLSVYWYQQSLDQGLQFLIQYYNGEERAKGNILERFSAQQFPDLHSELNLSSLELGDSALYFCASSVTGFSYEQYFGPGTRLTVT.

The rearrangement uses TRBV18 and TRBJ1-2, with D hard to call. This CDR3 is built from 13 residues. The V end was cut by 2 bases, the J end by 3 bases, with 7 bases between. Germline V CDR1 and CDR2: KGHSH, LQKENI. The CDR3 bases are TGTGCCAGCTCACCAATCGGGGACTATGGCTACACCTTC. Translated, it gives CASSPIGDYGYTF.

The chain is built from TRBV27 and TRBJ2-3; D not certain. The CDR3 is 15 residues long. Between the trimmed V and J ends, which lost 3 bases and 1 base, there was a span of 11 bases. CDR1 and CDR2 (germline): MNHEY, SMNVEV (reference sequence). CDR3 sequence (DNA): TGTGCCAGCAGTTTTCGGGTACCTGGCACAGATACGCAGTATTTT. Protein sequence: CASSFRVPGTDTQYF.

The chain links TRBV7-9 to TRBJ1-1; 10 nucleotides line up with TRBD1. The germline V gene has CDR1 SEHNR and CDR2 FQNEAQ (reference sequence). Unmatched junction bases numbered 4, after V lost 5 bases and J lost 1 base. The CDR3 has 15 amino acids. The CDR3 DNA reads TGTGCCAGCAGCGAGGGACAGGGGAAGAACACTGAAGCTTTCTTT. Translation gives CASSEGQGKNTEAFF.

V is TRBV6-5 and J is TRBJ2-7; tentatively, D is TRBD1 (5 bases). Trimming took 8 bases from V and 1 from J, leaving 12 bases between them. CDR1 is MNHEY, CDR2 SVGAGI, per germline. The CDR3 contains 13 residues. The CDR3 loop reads CASQLTGSYEQYF. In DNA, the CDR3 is TGTGCCAGCCAGTTAACAGGTTCCTACGAGCAGTACTTC.

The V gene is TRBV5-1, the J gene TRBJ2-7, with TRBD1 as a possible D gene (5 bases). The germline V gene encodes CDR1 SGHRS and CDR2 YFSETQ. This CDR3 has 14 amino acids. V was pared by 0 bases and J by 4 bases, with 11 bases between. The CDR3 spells CASSLDFPGYEQYF. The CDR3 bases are TGCGCCAGCAGCTTGGACTTCCCAGGGTACGAGCAGTACTTC.